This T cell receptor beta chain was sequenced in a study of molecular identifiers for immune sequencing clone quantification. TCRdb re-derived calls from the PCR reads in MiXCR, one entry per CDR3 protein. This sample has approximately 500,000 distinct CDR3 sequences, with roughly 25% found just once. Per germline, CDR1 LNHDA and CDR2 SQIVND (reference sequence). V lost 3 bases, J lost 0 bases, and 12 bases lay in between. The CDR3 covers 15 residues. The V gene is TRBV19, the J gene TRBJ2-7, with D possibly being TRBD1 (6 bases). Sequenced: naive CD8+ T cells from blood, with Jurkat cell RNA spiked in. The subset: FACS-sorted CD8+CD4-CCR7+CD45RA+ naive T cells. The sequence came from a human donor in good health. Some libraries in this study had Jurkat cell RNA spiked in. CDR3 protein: CASSIGQPTSYEQYF. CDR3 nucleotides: TGTGCCAGTAGTATTGGACAGCCGACCTCCTACGAGCAGTACTTC.